Below are 32 T cell receptor beta chains sequenced from a single sample in a study of early T cells in non-severe SARS-CoV-2 infection. TCRdb redid the calling of the 5' RACE reads with MiXCR, one entry per CDR3 protein. Of more than 55,000 distinct CDR3 sequences in the sample, around 12% were seen once. The sequencing sample was made of whole blood. Receptors were obtained from an adult who was a healthcare worker with PCR-confirmed SARS-CoV-2 infection or an uninfected control (not recorded which).

This clonotype was detected many times. DNA for the CDR3: TGTGCCAGCAATGCGGGTAGCGGGGGGGCCTTAGATACGCAGTATTTT. As protein: CASNAGSGGALDTQYF. The chain couples TRBV7-9 to TRBJ2-3; 11 bases are shared with TRBD2. This CDR3 region has 16 residues. V was pared by 7 bases and J by 5 bases, with 11 bases of the junction left unmatched. Germline V CDR1 and CDR2: SEHNR, FQNEAQ (reference sequence).

V gene TRBV9 combines with J gene TRBJ2-3, with D perhaps TRBD1 or TRBD2 (6 bases each). Germline V lookup: CDR1 SGDLS, CDR2 YYNGEE. V dropped 0 bases and J dropped 6 bases, with 11 bases sitting between them. CDR3 length equals 14 residues. The CDR3 region has the DNA TGTGCCAGCAGCGTAGAGGGGGGTAGGGATACGCAGTATTTT. It specifies CASSVEGGRDTQYF.

This clonotype was seen a handful of times. CDR3 nucleotides: TGTGCCAGCAGCGACAGGGACAGGCTCTCTGGGGCCAACGTCCTGACTTTC. As protein: CASSDRDRLSGANVLTF. The genes are TRBV7-2 and TRBJ2-6; 8 bases line up with TRBD1. The CDR3 has 17 amino acids. Trimming removed 5 bases from V and 0 bases from J; junction bases left unmatched: 6. Germline assignment: CDR1 SGHTA and CDR2 FQGNSA.

The sample holds many counts of this clonotype. V gene TRBV12-3 or TRBV12-4 combines with J gene TRBJ1-2, with 7 bases identical to TRBD1. The CDR3 loop spans 14 amino acids. After removal of 6 bases from V and 7 bases from J, the junction contained 11 bases not matched to a gene. In nucleotides, the CDR3 is TGTGCCAGCAGAAGACAGGGTGGAGTAGGTGGCTACACCTTC. This gives the protein CASRRQGGVGGYTF.

This clonotype was found many times. The chain is built from TRBV6-5 and TRBJ2-1; no clear D gene. Germline CDR1 reads MNHEY; CDR2 reads SVGAGI. V gave up 10 bases and J gave up 6 bases, with 7 bases separating them. This CDR3 has 10 amino acids. CDR3 in amino acids: CATGFNEQFF. The CDR3, as DNA: TGTGCCACGGGTTTCAATGAGCAGTTCTTC.

This sequence joins TRBV5-8 and TRBJ1-1; 8 positions agree with TRBD1. Germline trimming cut 4 bases from V and 7 bases from J; bases unmatched to any gene: 9. Germline CDR1 reads SGHTS; CDR2 reads YDEGEE. The CDR3 runs to 14 residues. The CDR3 DNA sequence: TGTGCCAGCAGCCTGGTAAGAGGACAGGGTGAAGCTTTCTTT. Its protein is CASSLVRGQGEAFF.

Remarks on this clonotype: Relative to the germline gene, one junction end is altered; a read error may explain this. V usage is TRBV9 and J usage is TRBJ2-5, with 9 bases that match TRBD1. This CDR3 contains 16 residues. Germline V lookup: CDR1 SGDLS, CDR2 YYNGEE. The DNA of the CDR3 is TGTGTCAGCAGCCCCGGGGACAGGGAAGGTCAAGAGACCCAGTACTTC. Translation gives CVSSPGDREGQETQYF.

V and J are TRBV20-1 and TRBJ1-1, with D maybe TRBD1 (5 bases). Trimming shortened V by 6 bases and J by 6 bases, and 20 bases separated the two germline ends. The CDR3 loop spans 14 amino acids. The V gene's germline CDR1 is DFQATT and CDR2 SNEGSKA (reference sequence). CDR3 nucleotides: TGCAGTGCCGAGCCCCCGGAGGGGTACTCTGAAGCTTTCTTT. Translation gives CSAEPPEGYSEAFF.

This clonotype has at least ten counts. This sequence joins TRBV7-2 and TRBJ1-5; 10 bases line up with TRBD1. J lost 7 bases, V lost 6 bases, and 12 bases had no gene match. The CDR3 runs to 16 residues. Germline V CDR1 and CDR2: SGHTA, FQGNSA. CDR3 in amino acids: CASSLVGTGVGQPQHF. CDR3 DNA: TGTGCCAGCAGTCTAGTCGGGACAGGGGTCGGGCAGCCCCAGCATTTT.

This clonotype was observed a few times. This chain links TRBV20-1 with TRBJ2-3, with 10 bases lining up with TRBD2. Germline V CDR1 and CDR2: DFQATT, SNEGSKA (reference sequence). This CDR3 contains 18 residues. V was clipped by 1 base and J by 1 base; unmatched bases: 11. The CDR3 region has the DNA TGCAGTGCTAGAGCAGTACGTGGGCTAGCGGGGGGCACAGATACGCAGTATTTT. Amino acids: CSARAVRGLAGGTDTQYF.

In this sample, this clonotype turned up a few times. The chain employs TRBV7-9 and TRBJ2-3; a weak D match, TRBD2 (5 bases). The CDR3 spans 16 residues. V lost 5 bases to trimming and J lost 2 bases, with 17 bases between them. Germline loops: CDR1 SEHNR, CDR2 FQNEAQ (reference sequence). CDR3 nucleotides: TGTGCCAGCAGCGGGGAATCGAGGGTTGACACAGATACGCAGTATTTT. Protein sequence: CASSGESRVDTDTQYF. The full variable domain, completed using reference TRBV7-9 and TRBJ2-3, is DTGVSQNPRHKITKRGQNVTFRCDPISEHNRLYWYRQTLGQGPEFLTYFQNEAQLEKSRLLSDRFSAERPKGSFSTLEIQRTEQGDSAMYLCASSGESRVDTDTQYFGPGTRLTVL.

At least ten counts were recorded for this clonotype. Here the CDR3 reads CASRMTDLTSEQYF. The CDR3, as DNA: TGTGCCAGCAGAATGACTGACCTTACTTCCGAGCAGTACTTC. This chain links TRBV6-5 with TRBJ2-7; D not certain. CDR3 length: 14 residues. V gave up 6 bases and J gave up 6 bases, with 18 bases separating them. Per the germline V gene, CDR1 is MNHEY and CDR2 is SVGAGI.

The rearrangement joins TRBV7-6 to TRBJ2-2; the D gene is possibly TRBD1 (6 bases). The CDR3 loop spans 16 amino acids. Germline CDR1 SGHVS, CDR2 FNYEAQ. Trimming pared 5 bases from V and 4 bases from J, leaving 17 bases between. DNA of the CDR3: TGTGCCAGCAGCCTAACGCTAGGACAGTTCACCGGGGAGCTGTTTTTT. This gives the protein CASSLTLGQFTGELFF.

This clonotype was counted ten times or more. This sequence joins TRBV5-1 and TRBJ2-7; the match to TRBD2 covers 9 bases. The ends lost 2 bases at V and 1 base at J; junction bases unmatched: 7. This CDR3 spans 16 amino acids. Germline V lookup: CDR1 SGHRS, CDR2 YFSETQ. The CDR3 DNA sequence: TGCGCCAGCAGCTTCTCCCCTAGCGGGGTTTCCTACGAGCAGTACTTC. Translation: CASSFSPSGVSYEQYF.

The rearrangement uses TRBV24-1 and TRBJ2-1, with 9 bases aligning to TRBD1. Trimming cost V 3 bases and J 8 bases; bases outside gene matches: 13. This CDR3 has 17 amino acids. The V gene's germline CDR1 is KGHDR and CDR2 SFDVKD. CDR3 DNA sequence: TGTGCCACCAGTGATACCCCCGGGACAGGGTTTGAGGATGAGCAGTTCTTC. This translates into CATSDTPGTGFEDEQFF.

The chain links TRBV9 to TRBJ2-3, with D unresolved. The V gene's germline CDR1 is SGDLS and CDR2 YYNGEE. V lost 0 bases and J 4 bases, leaving 9 bases between the germline ends. This CDR3 has 14 residues. The CDR3 coding sequence is TGTGCCAGCAGCGTAGCTGTGGGGTCAGATACGCAGTATTTT. Protein sequence: CASSVAVGSDTQYF.

This clonotype has a handful of counts. The chain employs TRBV7-9 and TRBJ1-6; tentative D call: TRBD1 (6 bases). The CDR3 length is 15 residues. V was clipped by 5 bases and J by 5 bases, with 13 bases between them. Per germline, CDR1 SEHNR and CDR2 FQNEAQ (reference sequence). The CDR3 region has the DNA TGTGCCAGCAGCCTGGGGACAAGCCATAATTCACCCCTCCACTTT. Translated, it gives CASSLGTSHNSPLHF. Using reference TRBV7-9 and TRBJ1-6 for the parts outside the CDR3, the full variable domain is DTGVSQNPRHKITKRGQNVTFRCDPISEHNRLYWYRQTLGQGPEFLTYFQNEAQLEKSRLLSDRFSAERPKGSFSTLEIQRTEQGDSAMYLCASSLGTSHNSPLHFGNGTRLTVT.

This clonotype was observed a handful of times. The genes are TRBV7-8 and TRBJ2-1, with unresolved D. CDR3 length: 14 residues. V lost 4 bases, J lost 4 bases, and 11 bases lay in between. Germline CDR1 and CDR2: SGHVS and FQNEAQ. Written as DNA, the CDR3 is TGTGCCAGCAGCTCGATCCACGGGTACAATGAGCAGTTCTTC. Amino acid sequence: CASSSIHGYNEQFF.

This clonotype was counted once. At one boundary the junction diverges from the germline segment, which might be a read error. CDR3 sequence reads: CASSDGTGGTGGLFF. CDR3 nucleotides: TGTGCCAGCAGTGATGGGACAGGGGGAACCGGGGGGCTGTTTTTT. The V gene is TRBV6-1, the J gene TRBJ2-2; 11 bases are shared with TRBD1. CDR1 and CDR2 from the germline V gene are MNHNS and SASEGT. The CDR3 length is 15 residues.

This clonotype was recorded many times. This rearrangement joins TRBV5-1 to TRBJ2-5; D perhaps matches TRBD2 (6 bases). Germline CDR1 reads SGHRS; CDR2 reads YFSETQ. The V end lost 4 bases, the J end lost 2 bases, and 15 bases lay between the germline ends. The CDR3 is made up of 15 amino acids. CDR3 in DNA: TGCGCCAGCAGCCGCACCCCCGCGGGACAAGAGACCCAGTACTTC. Translation gives CASSRTPAGQETQYF.

This clonotype has a handful of counts. The chain employs TRBV20-1 and TRBJ2-3; TRBD2 aligns across 12 bases. The germline gives CDR1 DFQATT, CDR2 SNEGSKA (reference sequence). Trimming at V came to 5 bases and at J to 3 bases, leaving 6 bases not matched to a gene. The length of the CDR3 is 15 residues. This CDR3 reads CSARRLAGATDTQYF. The CDR3 DNA is TGCAGTGCTCGCAGACTAGCGGGGGCGACAGATACGCAGTATTTT.

The chain has TRBV11-2 and TRBJ2-7; 9 positions match TRBD1. V lost 6 bases and J lost 3; bases outside the gene matches: 6. Germline values: CDR1 SGHAT, CDR2 FQNNGV. This CDR3 is built from 14 residues. This chain's CDR3 is CASRKPGQGYEQYF. CDR3 DNA sequence: TGTGCCAGCAGAAAACCGGGACAGGGCTACGAGCAGTACTTC.

The chain employs TRBV10-1 and TRBJ2-5; no clear D. Germline V lookup: CDR1 WNHNN, CDR2 SYGVQD (reference sequence). V was trimmed by 2 bases and J by 7 bases, leaving 8 bases between them. CDR3 length: 12 residues. The CDR3 sequence is CASSEGDGTQYF. The CDR3 DNA is TGCGCCAGCAGTGAGGGGGATGGGACCCAGTACTTC.

This clonotype appeared a few times. This rearrangement joins TRBV20-1 to TRBJ1-2, with D possibly TRBD1 on 5 matching bases. The CDR3 has 13 amino acids. The V gene lost 1 base and the J gene lost 4 bases, with 10 bases spanning the gap. Germline V gene data show CDR1 as DFQATT and CDR2 as SNEGSKA (reference sequence). The CDR3 DNA reads as TGCAGTGCTAGAGTTACAGGTTCCTATGGCTACACCTTC. Translating gives CSARVTGSYGYTF.

In its sample, this clonotype was seen a few times. This chain connects TRBV5-1 to TRBJ2-7, with a weak D call TRBD1 (7 bases). CDR3 size: 15 residues. Looked up from germline, CDR1 is SGHRS and CDR2 is YFSETQ. V was cut by 4 bases and J by 2 bases, with 16 bases left in between. Here the CDR3 DNA reads TGCGCCAGCAGCCGAGCCTCAGGGGGGACCTACGAGCAGTACTTC. This translates into CASSRASGGTYEQYF. Full variable domain (missing parts from reference TRBV5-1 and TRBJ2-7): KAGVTQTPRYLIKTRGQQVTLSCSPISGHRSVSWYQQTPGQGLQFLFEYFSETQRNKGNFPGRFSGRQFSNSRSEMNVSTLELGDSALYLCASSRASGGTYEQYFGPGTRLTVT.

The gene calls are TRBV5-1 and TRBJ1-4; 7 bases are shared with TRBD1. Trimming cost V 4 bases and J 4 bases; bases outside gene matches: 1. CDR1 and CDR2 (germline): SGHRS, YFSETQ. CDR3 length: 13 residues. CDR3 bases: TGCGCCAGCAGCCGGGACAGTAATGAAAAACTGTTTTTT. Protein: CASSRDSNEKLFF.

The chain recombines TRBV7-9 with TRBJ1-1, with D possibly TRBD1 on 5 matching bases. In germline, CDR1 is SEHNR, CDR2 FQNEAQ (reference sequence). V shed 6 bases and J shed 1 base, with 9 bases lying between them. The CDR3 is made up of 13 amino acids. CDR3 in DNA: TGTGCCAGCAGGATGACAGCGAACACTGAAGCTTTCTTT. Protein: CASRMTANTEAFF.

This chain uses TRBV30 with TRBJ1-1, with TRBD1 identical over 7 bases. The CDR3 length is 10 residues. Trimming at V came to 8 bases and at J to 10 bases, leaving 7 bases not matched to a gene. Germline CDR1 is GTSNPN and CDR2 is SVGIG (reference sequence). The CDR3 coding sequence is TGTGCCGGCGTACAGGGGAGAGCTTTCTTT. Its protein is CAGVQGRAFF. Full variable domain (outside the CDR3, taken from reference TRBV30 and TRBJ1-1): SQTIHQWPATLVQPVGSPLSLECTVEGTSNPNLYWYRQAAGRGLQLLFYSVGIGQISSEVPQNLSASRPQDRQFILSSKKLLLSDSGFYLCAGVQGRAFFGQGTRLTVV.

This clonotype appeared many times. DNA for the CDR3: TGTGCCAGCAGCCAGGGGGGTAGGAATCAGCCCCAGCATTTT. This encodes CASSQGGRNQPQHF. V and J are TRBV3-1 and TRBJ1-5; the D gene is possibly TRBD1 (5 bases). Between the trimmed V and J ends, which lost 3 bases and 4 bases, there was a span of 10 bases. Looked up from germline, CDR1 is LGHDT and CDR2 is YNNKEL (reference sequence). The CDR3 runs 14 residues.

To note about this clonotype: Mismatch with germline at one junction end may stem from a read error. V and J are TRBV11-2 and TRBJ1-4; D not certain. This CDR3 is 16 amino acids long. Germline lookup yields CDR1 SGHAT and CDR2 FQNNGV. CDR3 residues: CANSPGEGPRSEKLFF. CDR3 sequence (DNA): TGTGCCAACAGCCCTGGAGAAGGTCCAAGAAGTGAAAAACTGTTTTTT. The full variable domain, in which reference TRBV11-2 and TRBJ1-4 provide the parts outside the CDR3, is EAGVAQSPRYKIIEKRQSVAFWCNPISGHATLYWYQQILGQGPKLLIQFQNNGVVDDSQLPKDRFSAERLKGVDSTLKIQPAKLEDSAVYLCANSPGEGPRSEKLFFGSGTQLSVL.

This clonotype was detected many times. J is TRBJ2-1 and V is TRBV7-9, with 9 bases aligning to TRBD2. Germline CDR1 is SEHNR and CDR2 is FQNEAQ (reference sequence). CDR3 length equals 18 residues. Trimming took 3 bases from V and 3 from J; bases not matched to a gene: 12. The CDR3 spells CASSFFGGGVVYYNEQFF. CDR3 DNA sequence: TGTGCCAGCAGCTTTTTTGGCGGGGGGGTGGTGTACTACAATGAGCAGTTCTTC.

The chain joins TRBV6-2 or TRBV6-3 to TRBJ2-1; TRBD2 matches 11 bases. The CDR3 has 17 amino acids. From germline, CDR1 is MNHEY and CDR2 SVGEGT. V was pared by 6 bases and J by 5 bases, with 12 bases of the junction left unmatched. The CDR3 DNA sequence: TGTGCCAGCAGAGATTCTCCGGGACTAGCGGAAAACAATGAGCAGTTCTTC. This gives the protein CASRDSPGLAENNEQFF.